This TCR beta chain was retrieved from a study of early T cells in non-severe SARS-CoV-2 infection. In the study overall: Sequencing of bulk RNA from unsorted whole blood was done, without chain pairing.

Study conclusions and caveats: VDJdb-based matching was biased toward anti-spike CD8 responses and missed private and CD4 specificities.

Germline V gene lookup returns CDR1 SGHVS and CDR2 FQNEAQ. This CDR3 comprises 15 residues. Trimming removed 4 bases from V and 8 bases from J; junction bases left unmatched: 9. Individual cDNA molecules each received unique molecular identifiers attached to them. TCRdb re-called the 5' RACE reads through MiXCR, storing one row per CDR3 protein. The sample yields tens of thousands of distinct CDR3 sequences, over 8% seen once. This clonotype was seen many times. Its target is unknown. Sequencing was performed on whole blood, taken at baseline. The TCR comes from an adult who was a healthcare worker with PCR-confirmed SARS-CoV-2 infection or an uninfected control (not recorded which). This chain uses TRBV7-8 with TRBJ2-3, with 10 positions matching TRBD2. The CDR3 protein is CASSSQAGGSGTQYF. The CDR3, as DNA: TGTGCCAGCAGCTCCCAAGCGGGAGGGTCGGGTACGCAGTATTTT.